This entry describes one T cell receptor beta chain. V shed 5 bases and J 9 bases; nucleotides not matched to a gene: 6. Germline V gene sequence: CDR1 GTSNPN, CDR2 SVGIG (reference sequence). The CDR3 sequence is 11 residues long. The data were taken from a study of PD-1 blockade in mismatch repair-deficient tumors. Clones were sequenced by immunoSEQ multiplex PCR, and TCRdb holds only the in-frame ones, with some missing. The table shows roughly 15,000 clones, with roughly 84% occurring only once. This chain uses TRBV30 with TRBJ2-5; 7 bases are a match to TRBD2. The sequencing used PBMCs, collected before pembrolizumab treatment. The receptor's source is an adult with mismatch repair-deficient cancer. The CDR3 region is CAWGGVQAQYF. The CDR3 region has the DNA TGTGCCTGGGGGGGGGTGCAGGCCCAGTACTTC.